The clone carrying this T cell receptor beta chain has a handful of counts. Its antigen is unidentified. This sample is drawn from a study of T-cell memory formation after mild COVID-19. Study outcomes and limitations: The study detected some responding clones in pre-infection memory, suggesting cross-reactive memory joined.

Via MiXCR, TCRdb re-called the 5' RACE reads, giving one row per CDR3 protein. This sample yields 400,000 or so distinct CDR3 sequences, of which roughly 20% are seen a single time; more than 8% belongs to the top ten. The TCR originated in an adult woman who had mild COVID-19 (a few samples of this study predate the infection). Cell type and time point are not known. The specimen sequenced was PBMCs or a T cell subset sorted from them (not recorded which).

CDR3 sequence (DNA): TGTGCCAGCAGCTGGGCCACTAGTAACTATGGCTACACCTTC. The encoded protein is CASSWATSNYGYTF. The chain combines TRBV7-2 with TRBJ1-2, with D unresolved. The germline V and J ends were trimmed by 4 bases and 1 base, with 10 bases remaining between them. The CDR3 consists of 14 residues. The germline V gene has CDR1 SGHTA and CDR2 FQGNSA.